The 14 T cell receptor beta chains given below trace back to one sample, sequenced in a study of T cell responses to AZD1222 COVID-19 vaccine. The protocol was immunoSEQ multiplex PCR, while the TCRdb copy is restricted to in-frame clones and leaves out a portion. Of 55,000 to 80,000 clones listed, around 75% are singletons. The starting material was peripheral blood, obtained on day 0 of AZD1222 vaccination. The receptors shown here come from an adult in good health.

To note about this clone: Within the sample, other DNA sequences also encode this same CDR3. This sequence joins TRBV18 and TRBJ2-3; D possibly uses TRBD1 or TRBD2 (6 bases each). V was clipped by 0 bases and J by 3 bases, with 7 bases between them. Germline loops: CDR1 KGHSH, CDR2 LQKENI. The CDR3 totals 14 residues. The CDR3 reads CASSPPGGTDTQYF. CDR3 coding DNA: TGTGCCAGCTCACCACCAGGGGGGACAGATACGCAGTATTTT.

The CDR3 region has the DNA TGTGCCAGCAGCAAAATGGGGACGAGCTCCTATAATTCACCCCTCCACTTT. Its protein is CASSKMGTSSYNSPLHF. V gene TRBV21-1 combines with J gene TRBJ1-6. TRBV21-1 is an annotated pseudogene. The CDR3 is 17 amino acids.

The chain couples TRBV7-8 to TRBJ2-5; 10 positions match TRBD2. Trimming removed 4 bases from V and 1 base from J; junction bases left unmatched: 9. CDR3 length: 17 residues. Looked up from germline, CDR1 is SGHVS and CDR2 is FQNEAQ. The CDR3 region has the DNA TGTGCCAGCAGCTCCGGGCTAGCGGGGGCTACCCAAGAGACCCAGTACTTC. Translating it yields CASSSGLAGATQETQYF. Complete variable domain (other parts from reference TRBV7-8 and TRBJ2-5): GAGVSQSPRYKVAKRGQDVALRCDPISGHVSLFWYQQALGQGPEFLTYFQNEAQLDKSGLPSDRFFAERPEGSVSTLKIQRTQQEDSAVYLCASSSGLAGATQETQYFGPGTRLLVL.

V gene TRBV10-3 combines with J gene TRBJ1-2; D is possibly TRBD1 (5 bases). The germline V and J ends were trimmed by 0 bases and 5 bases, with 13 bases remaining between them. CDR1 is ENHRY and CDR2 is SYGVKD in the germline V gene. This CDR3 comprises 15 residues. The CDR3 loop reads CAISESTTAGYGYTF. CDR3 nucleotides: TGTGCCATCAGTGAGTCGACGACGGCAGGGTATGGCTACACCTTC.

The V and J genes are TRBV5-1 and TRBJ2-3; the match to TRBD1 covers 7 bases. J was trimmed by 4 bases and V by 4 bases; bases with no gene match: 3. CDR3 length equals 13 residues. Germline CDR1 and CDR2: SGHRS and YFSETQ. This CDR3 reads CASSGQGADTQYF. In DNA form, the CDR3 reads TGCGCCAGCAGCGGCCAGGGGGCAGATACGCAGTATTTT.

This clone was counted once. The V and J genes are TRBV2 and TRBJ2-2; 8 bases agree with TRBD2. The CDR3 loop spans 16 amino acids. J lost 4 bases, V lost 7 bases, and 11 bases had no gene match. CDR1 is SNHLY, CDR2 FYNNEI, per germline. The CDR3 DNA is TGTGCCAGCACCCGGGATAGCGGGGTGGGCACCGGGGAGCTGTTTTTT. Translating it yields CASTRDSGVGTGELFF.

This clone was recorded once. The genes are TRBV19 and TRBJ1-2; D is unclear. The CDR3 contains 14 residues. V gave up 7 bases and J gave up 0 bases, with 12 bases separating them. Germline V lookup: CDR1 LNHDA, CDR2 SQIVND (reference sequence). The CDR3 spells CASTSTVPNYGYTF. DNA of the CDR3: TGTGCCAGTACCTCCACGGTCCCTAACTATGGCTACACCTTC.

The rearrangement joins TRBV5-1 to TRBJ1-6; D is perhaps TRBD1 (5 bases). The V and J ends lost 5 bases and 8 bases respectively, with 11 bases between them. Per germline, CDR1 SGHRS and CDR2 YFSETQ. CDR3 length: 13 residues. CDR3 nucleotide sequence: TGCGCCAGCAGACTCGCCAGGGATTCACCCCTCCACTTT. This codes for CASRLARDSPLHF.

The rearrangement links TRBV7-2 to TRBJ1-4, with D unclear. CDR3 length: 11 residues. Trimming stripped 5 bases from V and 4 bases from J, with 2 bases between. CDR1 SGHTA and CDR2 FQGNSA come from the germline V gene. CDR3 DNA: TGTGCCAGCAGCCTTAATGAAAAACTGTTTTTT. It specifies CASSLNEKLFF.

The chain's CDR3 is CASRRLAGSYNEQFF. The CDR3 region has the DNA TGTGCCAGTAGGAGACTAGCGGGCTCCTACAATGAGCAGTTCTTC. The V gene is TRBV19, the J gene TRBJ2-1; 10 bases align to TRBD2. Losses at the gene ends were 6 bases for V and 0 bases for J; bases not matched to a gene: 2. The germline V gene encodes CDR1 LNHDA and CDR2 SQIVND (reference sequence). The CDR3 is 15 residues long.

The chain carries TRBV7-2 and TRBJ1-2; tentative D call: TRBD1 (5 bases). Per germline, CDR1 SGHTA and CDR2 FQGNSA. The CDR3 loop spans 15 amino acids. The V end lost 4 bases, the J end lost 2 bases, and 14 bases lay between the germline ends. CDR3 sequence reads: CASSSRGGENYGYTF. In nucleotides, the CDR3 is TGTGCCAGCAGCTCCCGGGGGGGGGAGAACTATGGCTACACCTTC. The whole variable domain, remainder taken from reference TRBV7-2 and TRBJ1-2, is GAGVSQSPSNKVTEKGKDVELRCDPISGHTALYWYRQSLGQGLEFLIYFQGNSAPDKSGLPSDRFSAERTGGSVSTLTIQRTQQEDSAVYLCASSSRGGENYGYTFGSGTRLTVV.

The sample holds a few counts of this clone. The gene calls are TRBV6-2 or TRBV6-3 and TRBJ1-2; no clear D. Germline loops: CDR1 MNHEY, CDR2 SVGEGT. Deletions cut 2 bases from V and 1 base from J, with 11 bases between. The CDR3 consists of 15 residues. The CDR3 DNA reads as TGTGCCAGCAGTTACGTGGCAGTATTTAACTATGGCTACACCTTC. This codes for CASSYVAVFNYGYTF.

This chain uses TRBV3-1 (or the pseudogene TRBV3-2) with TRBJ1-1; no firm D call. The CDR3 is 11 amino acids. The germline CDR1 and CDR2 sequences are LGHDT and YNNKEL (reference sequence). V gave up 3 bases and J gave up 7 bases, with 6 bases separating them. This CDR3 reads CASSHADEAFF. The CDR3 bases are TGTGCCAGCAGCCACGCCGATGAAGCTTTCTTT.

This chain uses TRBV20-1 with TRBJ1-6, with TRBD1 matching 7 bases. This CDR3 spans 14 amino acids. CDR1 DFQATT and CDR2 SNEGSKA come from the germline V gene (reference sequence). Losses at the gene ends were 3 bases for V and 2 bases for J; bases not matched to a gene: 1. CDR3 sequence: CSASGQAYNSPLHF. DNA for the CDR3: TGCAGTGCTAGTGGACAGGCCTATAATTCACCCCTCCACTTT.